These T cell receptor beta chains were read from a single sample in a study of blood T cell repertoires in COVID-19. Some clones are missing from TCRdb's copy, which holds only in-frame ones; the method was immunoSEQ multiplex PCR. The table has around 150,000 clones, 60% to 85% seen once. Material for sequencing was peripheral blood. Source of these receptors: a man between 65 and 79 years old with acute or convalescent COVID-19. Each CDR3 is given with its conserved first and last residue. D genes are given only for firm matches. Clone size is shown for a subset of rows, as once, few, many or a class of expanded clone.

>TRBD1|15|once|TRBJ2-5|TRBV18
CASSPGTGVQETQYF
TGTGCCAGCTCACCAGGGACAGGGGTACAAGAGACCCAGTACTTC
>.|15|.|TRBJ2-3|TRBV5-6
CASSLVGGSTDTQYF
TGTGCCAGCAGCTTGGTAGGGGGAAGCACAGATACGCAGTATTTT
>.|15|.|TRBJ2-5|TRBV24-1
CATSDPGITQETQYF
TGTGCCACCAGTGATCCAGGGATTACACAAGAGACCCAGTACTTC
>.|15|.|TRBJ2-5|TRBV11-3
CASSLPRGFQETQYF
TGTGCCAGCAGCTTACCCCGGGGGTTCCAAGAGACCCAGTACTTC
>TRBD1|15|once|TRBJ2-1|TRBV28
CASSSGQGVDNEQFF
TGTGCCAGCAGTTCGGGACAGGGGGTCGACAATGAGCAGTTCTTC
>TRBD1|16|.|TRBJ1-1|TRBV5-1
CASTTGTGYSNTEAFF
TGCGCCAGTACAACCGGGACAGGATATTCGAACACTGAAGCTTTCTTT
>TRBD1|15|.|TRBJ2-5|TRBV5-6
CASREGALIQETQYF
TGTGCCAGCCGAGAGGGGGCGCTCATCCAAGAGACCCAGTACTTC
>TRBD2|15|.|TRBJ2-1|TRBV27
CASSSLAGLYNEQFF
TGTGCCAGCAGTTCGCTAGCGGGCTTATACAATGAGCAGTTCTTC
>.|15|.|TRBJ1-1|TRBV5-5
CTSSRGRGNGGEAFF
TGTACCAGCAGCCGGGGTCGGGGGAACGGTGGTGAAGCTTTCTTT
>.|17|.|TRBJ2-5|TRBV10-1
CASSESSFAGNPETQYF
TGCGCCAGCAGTGAGTCCTCTTTTGCGGGGAACCCGGAGACCCAGTACTTC
>.|14|.|TRBJ1-2|TRBV7-9
CASSPGGVNYGYTF
TGTGCCAGCAGCCCCGGGGGGGTAAACTATGGCTACACCTTC
>.|16|.|TRBJ2-3|TRBV7-9
CASSLGQSYSTDTQYF
TGTGCCAGCAGCTTAGGACAGAGTTACAGCACAGATACGCAGTATTTT
>.|11|few|TRBJ1-1|TRBV3-1/TRBV3-2
CASSGSTEAFF
TGTGCCAGCAGCGGGAGTACTGAAGCTTTCTTT
>.|13|.|TRBJ2-1|TRBV28
CASSLGLGDEQFF
TGTGCCAGCAGTTTAGGCTTAGGAGATGAGCAGTTCTTC
>TRBD1|16|.|TRBJ2-1|TRBV15
CATSRDLWDRVNEQFF
TGTGCCACCAGCAGAGATCTCTGGGACAGGGTCAATGAGCAGTTCTTC
>.|16|.|TRBJ1-6|TRBV6-4
CASSPWSGNPNSPLHF
TGTGCCAGCAGTCCCTGGTCAGGGAACCCAAATTCACCCCTCCACTTT
>.|12|few|TRBJ1-6|TRBV5-1
CASSAGQPPLHF
TGCGCCAGCAGCGCCGGACAGCCACCCCTCCACTTT
>TRBD2|17|.|TRBJ2-2|TRBV5-1
CASSYPLAGGRTGELFF
TGCGCCAGCAGTTACCCCCTAGCGGGGGGGCGCACCGGGGAGCTGTTTTTT
>TRBD2|15|.|TRBJ2-5|TRBV5-4
CASSLTSGSQETQYF
TGTGCCAGCAGCCTGACTAGCGGGAGCCAAGAGACCCAGTACTTC
>TRBD2|15|.|TRBJ2-1|TRBV5-1
CASSPMGGSFDEQFF
TGCGCCAGCAGCCCCATGGGCGGGAGCTTCGATGAGCAGTTCTTC
>.|15|.|TRBJ2-6|TRBV5-1
CASSPHGSGANVLTF
TGCGCCAGCAGCCCCCACGGCTCTGGGGCCAACGTCCTGACTTTC
>.|12|few|TRBJ1-1|TRBV13
CASGRRGTEAFF
TGTGCCAGCGGACGGCGGGGGACTGAAGCTTTCTTT
>.|14|.|TRBJ2-7|TRBV6-2/TRBV6-3
CASSSGEFMSEQYF
TGTGCCAGCAGTTCAGGGGAGTTCATGAGCGAGCAGTACTTC
>.|15|.|TRBJ2-3|TRBV5-1
CASSLARLIPDTQYF
TGCGCCAGCAGCTTGGCTAGACTGATCCCGGATACGCAGTATTTT
>.|14|few|TRBJ1-2|TRBV4-3
CASSQADSSGGYTF
TGCGCCAGCAGCCAAGCGGACAGCTCGGGCGGCTACACCTTC
>.|15|few|TRBJ1-6|TRBV4-3
CASSQDWADNSPLHF
TGCGCCAGCAGCCAAGATTGGGCAGATAATTCACCCCTCCACTTT
>.|15|.|TRBJ1-4|TRBV7-2
CASSLDSHSNEKLFF
TGTGCCAGCAGCTTAGACAGCCACTCTAATGAAAAACTGTTTTTT
>TRBD1|18|.|TRBJ2-6|TRBV9
CASSAPGQVVSGANVLTF
TGTGCCAGCAGCGCCCCGGGACAGGTCGTCTCTGGGGCCAACGTCCTGACTTTC
>TRBD1|20|.|TRBJ2-1|TRBV5-1
CASRLTPETGGGSVYNEQFF
TGCGCCAGCAGACTAACCCCGGAAACAGGGGGCGGGAGTGTGTACAATGAGCAGTTCTTC
>.|12|.|TRBJ2-5|TRBV7-9
CASSSEARTQYF
TGTGCCAGCAGCTCAGAGGCGCGGACCCAGTACTTC